Reported below is one T cell receptor (beta chain). Its cognate antigen is unknown. Naivety among CD8 cells was defined by CD45RO negativity and positive CCR7 selection, thereby excluding terminally differentiated effector memory CD45RA+ cells. Germline assignment: CDR1 MNHEY and CDR2 SVGAGI. The CDR3 has 15 amino acids. J lost 5 bases, V lost 2 bases, and 5 bases had no gene match. The sample is drawn from a study of shared clonotypes between healthy human individuals. Study-level findings and limits: The study drew on few donors, limiting represented genetic and exposure-history diversity. It was anticipated that sequencing depth would influence how many clonotypes donors shared.

At a deep level, the assay was run. The data were produced by immunoSEQ multiplex PCR, yet TCRdb's version contains in-frame clones alone and is incomplete. Of hundreds of thousands of clones listed, 85% to 95% are singletons. The J gene is TRBJ2-7, the V gene TRBV6-5; 11 bases match TRBD1. The TCR was taken from a man aged 30 to 45 in good health. The sample was naive CD8+ T cells sorted from blood. CDR3 in amino acids: CASSYRTGGADEQYF. CDR3 sequence (DNA): TGTGCCAGCAGTTACCGGACAGGGGGCGCGGACGAGCAGTACTTC.